This T cell receptor (beta chain) derives from a study of OX40 agonist ivuxolimab in advanced cancers. The study in broad terms: Ivuxolimab, which targeted the costimulatory receptor OX40 (CD134), was an agonistic, fully human IgG2 monoclonal antibody. In the dose-escalation cohort, 65% to 85% of patients were male, and the mean age was around 65 years with a range of roughly 23 to 79. Intravenous ivuxolimab was administered to patients every 2 weeks at six dose levels: 0.01, 0.1, 0.3, 1.5, 3 and 10 mg/kg. Peripheral TCRbeta sequencing aimed to test whether ivuxolimab altered TCR sequence diversity and caused clonal T-cell expansion. Partial responses occurred in three dose-escalation patients, of whom one had hepatocellular carcinoma and two had cutaneous melanoma. The monotherapy dose-escalation portion (N = 52 patients) of the phase I ivuxolimab trial is reported in the paper. Patients were allowed to have had prior anti-PD-1, anti-PD-L1 or anti-CTLA-4 therapy, and approximately 40% of the dose-escalation patients had previously received checkpoint inhibitors. Of the approximately 50 dose-escalation patients, hepatocellular carcinoma was present in approximately 20, melanoma in around 15, renal cell carcinoma in 9 and head and neck cancer in 9. The investigation overall reported the following: Low levels of normalized T-cell clonal expansion were also seen in some patients who did not respond. In partial responders in the 0.1-3.0 mg/kg groups, normalized peripheral clonal expansion was found to be among the lowest, especially among CD8+ T cells. Antigen specificity was not determined for the clonally expanded peripheral T cells. At doses of 0.1 to 3.0 mg/kg, clonal expansion of both CD4+ and CD8+ blood T cells was observed from baseline to week 6. After ivuxolimab, expanded clones were on average more numerous among CD8+ T cells than among CD4+ T cells.

Reading from cysteine to phenylalanine, the CDR3 counts 15 amino acids. The entry retains the CDR3 DNA only, 45 bases that are in frame from base 1. For this chain, trimming is 2 bases at the V end and 8 bases at the J end, and the number of junction bases without a gene match is 2. Taken from the germline V gene (reference sequence), the CDR1 and CDR2 loops are SGHNT and YYREEE. Concerning this clone: There is no known antigen for this receptor. Per-base quality was not reported, and no clone a single base away is much larger than it.

The trial excluded patients who had a history of autoimmune disease or who were on systemic immunosuppression. Peripheral blood for TCR sequencing was collected from all dose cohorts at baseline, on cycle 4 day 1, and on cycle 7 day 1. Samples came from an open-label, multicenter, first-in-human phase I dose-escalation trial of ivuxolimab. Adults with locally advanced or metastatic head and neck squamous cell, hepatocellular, melanoma or renal cell carcinoma were enrolled in the trial. Before TCR sequencing, CD4+ T cells and CD8+ T cells from peripheral blood were sorted into separate populations. For sequencing of the TCRbeta CDR3 region, genomic DNA was extracted from the sorted cells. The immunoSEQ Assay was used for sequencing of TCRbeta CDR3 regions. In its TCRdb copy, this immuneACCESS table keeps in-frame sequences only and misses some clones. Where compared with another copy, unresolved V genes explain less than half of these, and the others have no known cause. This sample gives nearly 70,000 clones in total; roughly 90% of them show up just once. Approximately 8% of the sample lies in the top ten.

The rearranged segments are TRBV5-4 and TRBJ1-6, with 12 central nucleotides matching TRBD1. This sequence was found in an adult with an advanced solid tumor such as melanoma, head and neck, liver or kidney cancer. This specimen consisted of CD4+ or CD8+ T cells sorted from blood, obtained in a trial of the OX40 agonist ivuxolimab. The CDR3 reads CASSLGDRGHSPLHF. The DNA reads TGTGCCAGCAGCTTAGGGGACAGGGGGCATTCACCCCTCCACTTT.